What follows is one T cell receptor beta chain and its context. The data stem from a study of T cell changes during pregnancy in multiple sclerosis. Measured with immunoSEQ multiplex PCR; TCRdb has only the in-frame clones, and not every one. The sample yields tens of thousands of clones, around nine tenths seen once. This CDR3 has 12 amino acids. The germline gives CDR1 SQVTM, CDR2 ANQGSEA. With 7 bases removed from V and 2 bases from J, the gap between germline ends came to 12 bases. The gene calls are TRBV29-1 and TRBJ2-7, with D unclear. The material was CD8+ T cells from peripheral blood mononuclear cells, obtained before pregnancy. This TCR was recovered from a female donor with multiple sclerosis, enrolled in a pregnancy study. CDR3 in amino acids: CSAAAQAYEQYF. The CDR3 DNA sequence: TGCAGCGCCGCGGCTCAAGCCTACGAGCAGTACTTC.